Sequencing of this T cell receptor (beta chain) was carried out in a study of control samples from healthy donors and cancer patients (dated by TCRdb to the early 2020s). Library method: the immunoSEQ multiplex PCR assay. In TCRdb, the immuneACCESS table is reduced to in-frame sequences with V and J assigned. These tables do not hold every clone; where another copy was compared, an unresolved V gene accounts for under half, and the others remain unexplained. This sample gives approximately 97,000 clones in total; around four fifths of them show up just once. The ten most abundant clones make up approximately 20% of the sample. V and J are truncated by 5 bases and 0 bases respectively, leaving an intervening sequence of 5 bases. CDR1 and CDR2, per the germline V gene (reference sequence), are SEHNR and FQNEAQ. The CDR3 numbers 12 residues from cysteine through phenylalanine. The read is trimmed to its CDR3 DNA, 36 bases read in frame from base 1.

Notes on this clone: Its antigen remains undetermined. Base qualities are not at hand, and no much larger clone is one base apart.

The origin of this receptor is a man aged 25 to 45 in good health. Sequences were obtained from blood. Recombination connected TRBV7-9 to TRBJ2-7, with the identity of the D gene unclear. The nucleotide sequence reads as follows: TGTGCCAGCAGCGGCGCCTCCTACGAGCAGTACTTC. The translation is CASSGASYEQYF.